This TCR beta chain is drawn from a study of cytomegalovirus exposure and HLA in healthy donors. Regarding the study as a whole: Some public TCRs appeared in many individuals, while most sequences were rare.

60 Vbeta and 13 Jbeta primers were used in PCR. As processed by the authors: Per a later analysis, the number of unique TCR beta chains was roughly 80 million, of which about 11 million were shared. Data came from immunoSEQ multiplex PCR; TCRdb stores just in-frame clones and leaves some out. V, J and clone size were drawn from that table, and D and trimming were deduced from the DNA. The repertoire consists of about 50,000 clones, with less than 85% occurring once and the leading ten covering around 8.1%. This clone was detected once. Its antigen remains unidentified. Trimming took 6 bases from V and 5 from J; bases not matched to a gene: 13. Germline values: CDR1 SGDLS, CDR2 YYNGEE. The CDR3 has 16 amino acids.

The chain has TRBV9 and TRBJ2-5; the match to TRBD2 covers 10 bases. Sequences were obtained from PBMCs. The clonotype originates from a young man in good health and CMV-seropositive. The CDR3 is CASTPQAGGRRETQYF. For the CDR3, the DNA is TGTGCCAGCACCCCCCAAGCGGGGGGGCGTCGCGAGACCCAGTACTTC.